The 28 T cell receptor beta chains given below trace back to one sample, sequenced in a study of cytomegalovirus exposure and HLA in healthy donors (dated by TCRdb to 2017 to 2019). The library came from the immunoSEQ multiplex PCR assay. A mixture of 60 forward primers for TCR Vbeta segments and 13 reverse primers for TCR Jbeta segments was used in the multiplex PCR. Held by TCRdb, this immuneACCESS table contains in-frame sequences only and omits some clones. Under half of the omission traces to an unresolved V gene where checked; the cause of the rest is unknown. Within this sample are about 240,000 clones, with 70% to 90% of them counted one time only. 0.24% of the sample is taken by the ten largest. Source material: PBMCs. These receptors all come from a girl between 2 and 10 years old in good health and CMV-seronegative.

The J gene is TRBJ2-2, the V gene TRBV12-5; TRBD2 matches 10 bases. Germline loops: CDR1 LGHNT, CDR2 FRNRAP. CDR3 length: 16 residues. J gave up 3 bases and V 3 bases, and 4 bases lay outside the gene matches. The CDR3 reads CASGFLGTSDTGELFF. Here the CDR3 DNA reads TGTGCTAGTGGTTTTCTTGGGACTAGCGACACCGGGGAGCTGTTTTTT.

The chain has TRBV19 and TRBJ2-7; no clear D gene. CDR3 size: 13 residues. CDR1 and CDR2 (germline): LNHDA, SQIVND (reference sequence). The V gene lost 0 bases and the J gene lost 4 bases, with 7 bases spanning the gap. The CDR3 sequence: CASSIDLFYEQYF. The DNA for the CDR3 is TGTGCCAGTAGTATAGACCTGTTTTACGAGCAGTACTTC.

The chain combines TRBV9 with TRBJ1-3, with D possibly being TRBD1 (6 bases). This CDR3 is 12 amino acids long. V lost 3 bases and J 7 bases, leaving 8 bases between the germline ends. Germline assignment: CDR1 SGDLS and CDR2 YYNGEE. CDR3 bases: TGTGCCAGCAGCGCTCAGGGGAACACCATATATTTT. It is translated as CASSAQGNTIYF. Looking up the rest from reference TRBV9 and TRBJ1-3 gives the full variable domain: DSGVTQTPKHLITATGQRVTLRCSPRSGDLSVYWYQQSLDQGLQFLIQYYNGEERAKGNILERFSAQQFPDLHSELNLSSLELGDSALYFCASSAQGNTIYFGEGSWLTVV.

V gene TRBV29-1 combines with J gene TRBJ2-3; no clear D. The CDR3 sequence is 14 residues long. Trimming cost V 1 base and J 5 bases, with 13 bases left between them. Germline V gives CDR1 SQVTM, CDR2 ANQGSEA. CDR3 region: CSVEALALGDTQYF. The CDR3 DNA is TGCAGCGTTGAAGCGTTAGCCCTGGGAGATACGCAGTATTTT.

J is TRBJ1-5 and V is TRBV7-9; 9 nucleotides agree with TRBD1. The CDR3 runs to 14 residues. J was trimmed by 5 bases and V by 5 bases; bases with no gene match: 4. Looked up from germline, CDR1 is SEHNR and CDR2 is FQNEAQ (reference sequence). CDR3 nucleotides: TGTGCCAGCAGCCCGGGACAGGGATATCAGCCCCAGCATTTT. Translating gives CASSPGQGYQPQHF.

This clone was detected only once. CDR3 region: CASSTLEGAEQYF. In nucleotides, the CDR3 is TGTGCCAGTAGTACCCTGGAGGGTGCCGAGCAGTACTTC. The chain combines TRBV19 with TRBJ2-7; a possible D gene is TRBD2 (6 bases). This CDR3 has 13 residues. V lost 4 bases, J lost 6 bases, and 13 bases lay in between. From germline, CDR1 is LNHDA and CDR2 SQIVND (reference sequence).

To note about this clone: Without the conserved terminal phenylalanine or tryptophan, this CDR3 likely stems from a read error. The chain is built from TRBV6-5 and TRBJ1-2; TRBD1 aligns across 12 bases. The trim removed 2 bases at V and 7 bases at J, leaving 5 bases unmatched. Germline V lookup: CDR1 MNHEY, CDR2 SVGAGI. The CDR3 consists of 15 residues. This chain's CDR3 is CASSYRGQGALGYTS. The CDR3 DNA reads TGTGCCAGCAGTTACCGGGGACAGGGGGCGCTTGGCTACACCTCC.

V gene TRBV30 combines with J gene TRBJ2-1, with 7 positions matching TRBD2. Germline-derived CDR1 and CDR2 are GTSNPN and SVGIG (reference sequence). V lost 4 bases, J lost 1 base, and 4 bases stayed unmatched. The CDR3 is made up of 14 amino acids. In DNA form, the CDR3 reads TGTGCCTGGACCAGGGACTATTCCTACAATGAGCAGTTCTTC. Protein sequence: CAWTRDYSYNEQFF.

This chain joins TRBV19 and TRBJ1-5; possibly TRBD1 for D (5 bases). V was pared by 7 bases and J by 0 bases, with 10 bases between. Germline values: CDR1 LNHDA, CDR2 SQIVND (reference sequence). The CDR3 is made up of 14 amino acids. The CDR3 DNA sequence: TGTGCCAGTAATTCAGGGTATAGCAATCAGCCCCAGCATTTT. This codes for CASNSGYSNQPQHF.

V gene TRBV7-9 combines with J gene TRBJ2-1; the D gene is possibly TRBD2 (7 bases). Germline CDR1 and CDR2: SEHNR and FQNEAQ (reference sequence). This CDR3 spans 13 amino acids. The ends were cut back, 5 bases at V and 9 bases at J, with 14 bases in the middle. The CDR3 bases are TGTGCCAGCAGCCTTAGGGCGGGGGCTGAGCAGTTCTTC. Protein product: CASSLRAGAEQFF.

J is TRBJ1-1 and V is TRBV5-1; no reliable D call. This CDR3 has 13 amino acids. Germline V lookup: CDR1 SGHRS, CDR2 YFSETQ. V lost 4 bases, J lost 1 base, and 8 bases lay in between. The CDR3 is CASSGTRNTEAFF. The CDR3 DNA reads as TGCGCCAGCAGCGGAACTAGGAACACTGAAGCTTTCTTT. The whole variable domain, filled in from reference TRBV5-1 and TRBJ1-1, reads KAGVTQTPRYLIKTRGQQVTLSCSPISGHRSVSWYQQTPGQGLQFLFEYFSETQRNKGNFPGRFSGRQFSNSRSEMNVSTLELGDSALYLCASSGTRNTEAFFGQGTRLTVV.

The chain recombines TRBV30 with TRBJ1-4, with D maybe TRBD1 (6 bases). CDR1 and CDR2 (germline): GTSNPN, SVGIG (reference sequence). Trimming removed 3 bases from V and 0 bases from J, with 11 bases in between. This CDR3 is 15 amino acids long. CDR3 sequence reads: CAWRGQSATNEKLFF. In DNA form, the CDR3 reads TGTGCCTGGAGAGGACAGTCTGCAACTAATGAAAAACTGTTTTTT. The full variable domain, in which reference TRBV30 and TRBJ1-4 provide the parts outside the CDR3, is SQTIHQWPATLVQPVGSPLSLECTVEGTSNPNLYWYRQAAGRGLQLLFYSVGIGQISSEVPQNLSASRPQDRQFILSSKKLLLSDSGFYLCAWRGQSATNEKLFFGSGTQLSVL.

V usage is TRBV7-2 and J usage is TRBJ2-5; 7 bases are a match to TRBD1. The CDR3 loop spans 15 amino acids. CDR1 and CDR2 (germline): SGHTA, FQGNSA. Trimming at V came to 1 base and at J to 2 bases, leaving 4 bases not matched to a gene. CDR3 sequence: CASSLEQGIQETQYF. The DNA for the CDR3 is TGTGCCAGCAGCTTAGAACAGGGGATACAAGAGACCCAGTACTTC.

V gene TRBV6-5 combines with J gene TRBJ2-7; 7 nucleotides agree with TRBD2. After removal of 2 bases from V and 2 bases from J, the junction contained 6 bases not matched to a gene. CDR1 and CDR2 (germline): MNHEY, SVGAGI. The CDR3 consists of 15 residues. In nucleotides, the CDR3 is TGTGCCAGCAGTTACGCCGCTAGCGGACCCTACGAGCAGTACTTC. It codes for CASSYAASGPYEQYF.

V usage is TRBV5-1 and J usage is TRBJ2-1; 9 bases are shared with TRBD2. From germline, CDR1 is SGHRS and CDR2 YFSETQ. The length of the CDR3 is 20 residues. The V segment lost 0 bases and the J segment 0 bases; nucleotides outside the gene matches: 13. The CDR3 reads CASSLVGLAGAGSSYNEQFF. The CDR3 DNA reads TGCGCCAGCAGCTTGGTTGGATTAGCGGGGGCCGGGAGCTCCTACAATGAGCAGTTCTTC.

DNA for the CDR3: TGTGCCAGCAGTGAAGTCCCCGGGACATCAGCTTATGGCTACACCTTC. This sequence encodes CASSEVPGTSAYGYTF. The rearrangement uses TRBV6-1 and TRBJ1-2; maybe TRBD1 (6 bases). There are 16 residues in the CDR3. The V end was cut by 1 base, the J end by 5 bases, with 17 bases between. CDR1 and CDR2 (germline): MNHNS, SASEGT.

The rearrangement uses TRBV10-2 and TRBJ2-7, with 10 bases that match TRBD2. Unmatched junction bases numbered 7, after V lost 0 bases and J lost 5 bases. Germline CDR1 reads WSHSY; CDR2 reads SAAADI. The length of the CDR3 is 16 residues. The CDR3 loop is CASSESRASGGHEQYF. CDR3 nucleotide sequence: TGCGCCAGCAGTGAGTCTAGGGCTAGCGGGGGACACGAGCAGTACTTC.

The chain couples TRBV7-8 to TRBJ1-5; no definite D call. The ends were cut back, 5 bases at V and 2 bases at J, with 16 bases in the middle. Germline CDR1 is SGHVS and CDR2 is FQNEAQ. There are 16 residues in the CDR3. DNA for the CDR3: TGTGCCAGCAGCCCCCGGAGGGATAGGGGCAATCAGCCCCAGCATTTT. It codes for CASSPRRDRGNQPQHF.

In the case of this clone: This sample includes further DNA sequences coding for the same CDR3. The chain carries TRBV7-4 and TRBJ2-7; 7 bases match TRBD1. From germline, CDR1 is SGHVT and CDR2 SQSDAQ. This CDR3 region has 16 residues. V was pared by 1 base and J by 3 bases, with 9 bases of the junction left unmatched. The CDR3 here is CASSLGARDSNYEQYF. The CDR3 DNA follows: TGTGCCAGCAGCTTAGGGGCAAGGGACAGTAACTACGAGCAGTACTTC.

This clone turned up a few times. The V call is TRBV29-1, the J call TRBJ2-7; D gene uncertain. V was trimmed by 0 bases and J by 0 bases, leaving 6 bases between them. Germline lookup yields CDR1 SQVTM and CDR2 ANQGSEA. The CDR3 length is 13 residues. In DNA, the CDR3 is TGCAGCGTTGAAGATCCTACCTCCTACGAGCAGTACTTC. This translates into CSVEDPTSYEQYF.

This rearrangement joins TRBV10-1 to TRBJ2-2, with D perhaps TRBD1 (5 bases). From germline, CDR1 is WNHNN and CDR2 SYGVQD (reference sequence). CDR3 length equals 14 residues. The V end lost 2 bases, the J end lost 4 bases, and 8 bases lay between the germline ends. CDR3 in amino acids: CASSETGTTGELFF. The CDR3 DNA follows: TGCGCCAGCAGTGAGACAGGAACCACCGGGGAGCTGTTTTTT.

A few counts support this clone. The chain employs TRBV21-1 and TRBJ1-2; the table's TRBD1 call for D was not verified on the DNA. TRBV21-1 is a recognized pseudogene. The CDR3 is made up of 13 amino acids. CDR3 sequence: CASSKGGHYGYTF. The DNA for the CDR3 is TGTGCCAGCAGCAAAGGGGGGCACTATGGCTACACCTTC.

The chain combines TRBV13 with TRBJ2-6, with D tentatively TRBD1 (5 bases). CDR1 is PRHDT and CDR2 is FYEKMQ in the germline V gene (reference sequence). V lost 8 bases, J lost 7 bases, and 12 bases lay in between. This CDR3 has 13 amino acids. CDR3 protein: CASRQHSANVLTF. The CDR3 DNA is TGTGCCAGCCGACAGCATAGTGCCAACGTCCTGACTTTC.

V and J are TRBV7-9 and TRBJ1-2; 11 nucleotides agree with TRBD1. The germline V gene has CDR1 SEHNR and CDR2 FQNEAQ (reference sequence). The CDR3 spans 15 residues. The V and J ends lost 2 bases and 3 bases, in that order; junction bases with no gene match: 2. Here the CDR3 reads CASSLSDRGHYGYTF. CDR3 DNA: TGTGCCAGCAGCTTATCGGACAGGGGGCACTATGGCTACACCTTC.

This clone was seen more than once but under ten times. The chain couples TRBV6-1 to TRBJ2-7; the D gene is possibly TRBD2 (6 bases). This CDR3 spans 12 amino acids. In germline, CDR1 is MNHNS, CDR2 SASEGT. Between the trimmed V and J ends, which lost 6 bases and 3 bases, there was a span of 9 bases. The CDR3 loop reads CASRDGSYEQYF. DNA of the CDR3: TGTGCCAGCAGGGACGGGAGCTACGAGCAGTACTTC.

The chain recombines TRBV28 with TRBJ1-1; no definite D call. V was cut by 4 bases and J by 6 bases, with 18 bases left in between. CDR1 MDHEN and CDR2 SYDVKM come from the germline V gene. This CDR3 is 15 amino acids long. CDR3 protein: CASSSSAKNSPEAFF. The CDR3 region has the DNA TGTGCCAGCAGTTCCAGCGCGAAAAATAGTCCTGAAGCTTTCTTT.

This clone was picked up a small number of times. The chain joins TRBV6-1 to TRBJ2-7, with 9 bases identical to TRBD1. The CDR3 is made up of 15 amino acids. From germline, CDR1 is MNHNS and CDR2 SASEGT. The V gene end was trimmed by 6 bases and the J gene end by 4 bases; junction bases not matched to a gene: 10. This CDR3 is CASRVLLDRGYEQYF. In DNA form, the CDR3 reads TGTGCCAGCAGGGTTCTCCTGGACAGGGGATACGAGCAGTACTTC.

The chain employs TRBV2 and TRBJ1-4, with D perhaps matching TRBD1 (5 bases). This CDR3 contains 13 residues. CDR1 and CDR2 (germline): SNHLY, FYNNEI. V lost 6 bases and J lost 10, with 15 bases in between. This CDR3 reads CASRYSGGGKLFF. CDR3 coding DNA: TGTGCCAGCAGATACTCGGGGGGGGGAAAACTGTTTTTT.